This record looks at one T cell receptor (beta chain) sequence and its context. CDR3 size: 16 residues. V was clipped by 1 base and J by 0 bases, with 13 bases between them. Germline V gene sequence: CDR1 SGHRS, CDR2 YFSETQ. This sample was included in a study of T cell changes during pregnancy in multiple sclerosis. The protocol was immunoSEQ multiplex PCR, while the TCRdb copy is restricted to in-frame clones and leaves out a portion. This table holds about 93,000 clones, about 92% found once. This TCR was recovered from a female donor with multiple sclerosis, enrolled in a pregnancy study. The chain employs TRBV5-1 and TRBJ1-1; D might be TRBD1 (5 bases). The sample here was peripheral blood, taken after pregnancy. The CDR3 nucleotides read TGCGCCAGCAGCTTGACCCCGGGGGGGATGAACACTGAAGCTTTCTTT. It translates to CASSLTPGGMNTEAFF. Together with reference TRBV5-1 and TRBJ1-1, the CDR3 gives the full variable domain: KAGVTQTPRYLIKTRGQQVTLSCSPISGHRSVSWYQQTPGQGLQFLFEYFSETQRNKGNFPGRFSGRQFSNSRSEMNVSTLELGDSALYLCASSLTPGGMNTEAFFGQGTRLTVV.